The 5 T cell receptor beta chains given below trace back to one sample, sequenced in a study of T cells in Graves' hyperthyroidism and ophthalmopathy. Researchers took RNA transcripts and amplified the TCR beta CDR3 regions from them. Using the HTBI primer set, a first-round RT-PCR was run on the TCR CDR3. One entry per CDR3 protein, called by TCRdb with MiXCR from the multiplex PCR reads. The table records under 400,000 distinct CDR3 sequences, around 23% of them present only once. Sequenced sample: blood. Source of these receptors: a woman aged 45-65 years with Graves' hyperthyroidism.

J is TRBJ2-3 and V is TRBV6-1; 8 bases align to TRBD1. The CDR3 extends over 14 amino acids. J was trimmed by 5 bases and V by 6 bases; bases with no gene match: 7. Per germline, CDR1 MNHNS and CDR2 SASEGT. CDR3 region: CASSIGTGRDTQYF. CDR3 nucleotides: TGTGCCAGCAGCATAGGGACAGGCAGAGATACGCAGTATTTT.

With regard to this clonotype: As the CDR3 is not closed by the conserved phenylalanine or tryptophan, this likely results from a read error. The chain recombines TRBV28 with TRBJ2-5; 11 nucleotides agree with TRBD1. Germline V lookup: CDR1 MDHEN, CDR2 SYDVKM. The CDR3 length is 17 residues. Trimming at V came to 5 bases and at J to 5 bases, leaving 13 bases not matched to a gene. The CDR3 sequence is CASSALRGTGGGETQYL. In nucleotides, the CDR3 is TGTGCCAGCAGTGCCCTACGGGGGACAGGGGGTGGGGAGACCCAGTACCTC.

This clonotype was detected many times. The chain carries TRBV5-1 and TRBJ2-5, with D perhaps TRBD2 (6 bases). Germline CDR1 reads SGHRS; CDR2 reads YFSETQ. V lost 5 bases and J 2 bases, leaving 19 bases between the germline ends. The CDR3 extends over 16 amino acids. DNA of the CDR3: TGCGCCAGCAGTCCCGGGAGCCAAGTGGGACAAGAGACCCAGTACTTC. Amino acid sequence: CASSPGSQVGQETQYF.

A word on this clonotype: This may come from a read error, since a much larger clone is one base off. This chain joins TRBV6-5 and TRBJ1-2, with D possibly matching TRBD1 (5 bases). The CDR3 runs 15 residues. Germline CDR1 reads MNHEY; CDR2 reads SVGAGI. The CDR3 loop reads CASNYSGRADYGYTF. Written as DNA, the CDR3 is TGTGCCAGCAATTACTCGGGCAGGGCCGACTATGGCTACACCTTC.

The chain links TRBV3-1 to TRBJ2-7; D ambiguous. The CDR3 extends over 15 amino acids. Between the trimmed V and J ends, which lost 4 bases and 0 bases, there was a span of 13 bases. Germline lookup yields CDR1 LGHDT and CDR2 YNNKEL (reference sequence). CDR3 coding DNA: TGTGCCAGCAGCCCTGGGCAGGCCGCCTCCTACGAGCAGTACTTC. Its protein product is CASSPGQAASYEQYF.